Below are 20 T cell receptor beta chains sequenced from a single sample in a study of CD8+ T cells in alopecia areata. Extraction of RNA preceded its reverse transcription into cDNA, which served as the sequencing template. Assay: immunoSEQ multiplex PCR; the TCRdb copy retains only in-frame clones and omits some. The sample shows 200,000 or so clones, about 62% of them seen only once. Indicated treatment: oral pan-JAK inhibitor, 5-10 mg twice daily. The sample consisted of CD4+ T cells sorted from blood, taken at week 24, from a patient treated with tofacitinib. These receptors all stem from a human donor with alopecia areata.

This clone showed up just a few times. The chain is built from TRBV27 and TRBJ2-4, with 13 bases identical to TRBD2. Germline V gives CDR1 MNHEY, CDR2 SMNVEV (reference sequence). With V trimmed by 5 bases and J by 8 bases, 12 bases remained unmatched. The CDR3 runs to 17 residues. CDR3 amino acids: CASSRRTSGGIGDIQYF. The DNA of the CDR3 is TGTGCCAGCAGTCGACGGACTAGCGGGGGAATAGGGGACATTCAGTACTTC.

The rearrangement joins TRBV4-2 to TRBJ2-3; 8 bases line up with TRBD2. V dropped 2 bases and J dropped 3; count of bases not matched to a gene: 4. Germline CDR1 is LGHNA and CDR2 is YNFKEQ. CDR3 length: 15 residues. In DNA form, the CDR3 reads TGTGCCAGCAGCCAACGGGGGGGGAAAACAGATACGCAGTATTTT. Translated, it gives CASSQRGGKTDTQYF.

This clone was seen more than once but under ten times. The chain recombines TRBV15 with TRBJ2-1, with TRBD1 matching over 8 bases. The CDR3 is 15 amino acids. The V and J ends lost 7 bases and 6 bases, in that order; junction bases with no gene match: 11. Germline V gives CDR1 LNHNV, CDR2 YYDKDF (reference sequence). This chain's CDR3 is CATTSDRGGLNEQFF. The CDR3 DNA reads TGTGCCACCACCTCTGACAGGGGAGGACTCAATGAGCAGTTCTTC.

This clone turned up a few times. The rearrangement links TRBV4-1 to TRBJ2-7, with D possibly matching TRBD2 (6 bases). Germline V gene data show CDR1 as MGHRA and CDR2 as YSYEKL. The CDR3 runs 16 residues. V was trimmed by 0 bases and J by 4 bases, leaving 16 bases between them. Here the CDR3 DNA reads TGCGCCAGCAGCCAAGAAGAGGGACTGAGCCTTTACGAGCAGTACTTC. Encoded protein: CASSQEEGLSLYEQYF.

This clone has a handful of counts. V gene TRBV11-2 combines with J gene TRBJ1-5; D is unresolved. V shed 0 bases and J shed 5 bases, with 5 bases lying between them. This CDR3 has 13 residues. Germline CDR1 reads SGHAT; CDR2 reads FQNNGV. The CDR3 reads CASSLDHYQPQHF. For the CDR3, the DNA is TGTGCCAGCAGCTTAGACCATTATCAGCCCCAGCATTTT. Supplemented by reference TRBV11-2 and TRBJ1-5, the full variable domain reads EAGVAQSPRYKIIEKRQSVAFWCNPISGHATLYWYQQILGQGPKLLIQFQNNGVVDDSQLPKDRFSAERLKGVDSTLKIQPAKLEDSAVYLCASSLDHYQPQHFGDGTRLSIL.

This clone was counted a few times. The chain links TRBV15 to TRBJ1-2, with TRBD1 as a possible D gene (5 bases). Between the trimmed V and J ends, which lost 3 bases and 2 bases, there was a span of 13 bases. This CDR3 has 15 amino acids. Germline-derived CDR1 and CDR2 are LNHNV and YYDKDF (reference sequence). CDR3 in DNA: TGTGCCACCAGCAGCGGGGGGATCGCGAACTATGGCTACACCTTC. It is translated as CATSSGGIANYGYTF.

The chain employs TRBV29-1 and TRBJ1-1, with 11 bases matching TRBD1. V lost 7 bases and J lost 5; bases outside the gene matches: 6. The germline gives CDR1 SQVTM, CDR2 ANQGSEA. This CDR3 contains 13 residues. The CDR3 sequence: CSATDRGPTEAFF. Here the CDR3 DNA reads TGCAGCGCTACGGACAGGGGGCCTACTGAAGCTTTCTTT.

The chain joins TRBV29-1 to TRBJ2-7; D perhaps matches TRBD2 (6 bases). The ends were cut back, 4 bases at V and 4 bases at J, with 11 bases in the middle. Germline CDR1 and CDR2: SQVTM and ANQGSEA. This CDR3 is built from 12 residues. CDR3 coding DNA: TGCAGCGTTGGTAGCGGCAGATACGAGCAGTACTTC. Translation gives CSVGSGRYEQYF.

In the case of this clone: At one boundary the junction diverges from the germline segment, which might be a read error. The V and J genes are TRBV20-1 and TRBJ2-3; TRBD1 agrees at 7 bases. Germline V CDR1 and CDR2: DFQATT, SNEGSKA (reference sequence). The CDR3 spans 9 residues. CDR3 coding DNA: TGCAGGCAGGGGGAGTATGGTCCCTTT. Translating it yields CRQGEYGPF.

On this clone itself: Other DNA sequences from this sample encode an identical CDR3 as well. The chain joins TRBV7-2 to TRBJ2-5; D uncertain. V lost 0 bases and J 5 bases, leaving 4 bases between the germline ends. The length of the CDR3 is 12 residues. Germline CDR1 reads SGHTA; CDR2 reads FQGNSA. CDR3: CASSLAGETQYF. The CDR3 DNA sequence: TGTGCCAGCAGCTTAGCAGGGGAGACCCAGTACTTC. Drawing the rest from reference TRBV7-2 and TRBJ2-5, the complete variable domain is GAGVSQSPSNKVTEKGKDVELRCDPISGHTALYWYRQSLGQGLEFLIYFQGNSAPDKSGLPSDRFSAERTGGSVSTLTIQRTQQEDSAVYLCASSLAGETQYFGPGTRLLVL.

The chain uses TRBV28 and TRBJ2-6; unclear D gene. V dropped 7 bases and J dropped 0 bases, with 1 base sitting between them. The germline V gene encodes CDR1 MDHEN and CDR2 SYDVKM. CDR3 length equals 12 residues. The CDR3 sequence: CASTSGANVLTF. CDR3 DNA sequence: TGTGCCAGCACCTCTGGGGCCAACGTCCTGACTTTC.

The chain recombines TRBV9 with TRBJ1-5; D unresolved. The CDR3 contains 14 residues. Germline assignment: CDR1 SGDLS and CDR2 YYNGEE. V lost 3 bases, J lost 2 bases, and 9 bases lay in between. The CDR3 is CASSAGQGNQPQHF. The CDR3 bases are TGTGCCAGCAGCGCGGGCCAAGGCAATCAGCCCCAGCATTTT.

CDR3 loop: CSVRTGDEAFF. Written as DNA, the CDR3 is TGCAGCGTTCGGACAGGGGATGAAGCTTTCTTT. The V gene is TRBV29-1, the J gene TRBJ1-1, with TRBD1 identical over 9 bases. Germline values: CDR1 SQVTM, CDR2 ANQGSEA. There are 11 residues in the CDR3. Trimming took 5 bases from V and 7 from J; bases not matched to a gene: 2.

This clone was seen a few times. V usage is TRBV19 and J usage is TRBJ2-2; possibly TRBD1 for D (6 bases). CDR1 is LNHDA, CDR2 SQIVND, per germline (reference sequence). The CDR3 covers 15 residues. The V end lost 3 bases, the J end lost 7 bases, and 15 bases lay between the germline ends. The CDR3, as DNA: TGTGCCAGTAGTATGAGGCAGGGGAACGGCGGGGAGCTGTTTTTT. This translates into CASSMRQGNGGELFF.

This clone has only one observation. The chain employs TRBV6-5 and TRBJ1-2, with D tentatively TRBD1 (5 bases). CDR3 length: 13 amino acids. V lost 5 bases and J lost 5, with 12 bases in between. Looked up from germline, CDR1 is MNHEY and CDR2 is SVGAGI. As DNA, the CDR3 is TGTGCCAGCAGTCGGGACCGCCTGTATGGCTACACCTTC. This codes for CASSRDRLYGYTF.

The V and J genes are TRBV30 and TRBJ1-5; TRBD1 is a possible D gene (5 bases). Germline assignment: CDR1 GTSNPN and CDR2 SVGIG (reference sequence). CDR3 length equals 15 residues. Trimming took off 0 bases at V and 1 base at J, with 10 bases between the two ends. The CDR3, as DNA: TGTGCCTGGAGTGTACTGGGGGAGAGCAATCAGCCCCAGCATTTT. Its protein is CAWSVLGESNQPQHF.

The chain has TRBV2 and TRBJ1-6, with a tentative D call TRBD1 (5 bases). This CDR3 comprises 15 residues. Germline CDR1 reads SNHLY; CDR2 reads FYNNEI. V dropped 3 bases and J dropped 7 bases, with 13 bases sitting between them. The CDR3 loop reads CASSDLAGMNSPLHF. Here the CDR3 DNA reads TGTGCCAGCAGTGACTTGGCAGGGATGAATTCACCCCTCCACTTT.

This clone has just one count. This rearrangement joins TRBV19 to TRBJ2-5; 16 nucleotides line up with TRBD2. After removal of 4 bases from V and 5 bases from J, the junction contained 7 bases not matched to a gene. This CDR3 has 17 residues. CDR1 is LNHDA, CDR2 SQIVND, per germline (reference sequence). The CDR3 reads CASSSGTSGRAAETQYF. The CDR3 nucleotides read TGTGCCAGTAGTAGCGGGACTAGCGGGAGGGCCGCCGAGACCCAGTACTTC.

The V and J genes are TRBV29-1 and TRBJ1-1; D may be TRBD1 (5 bases). CDR1 and CDR2 (germline): SQVTM, ANQGSEA. Trimming shortened V by 7 bases and J by 1 base, and 16 bases separated the two germline ends. The CDR3 spans 14 residues. CDR3 nucleotide sequence: TGCAGCGCTGGGACTGAGCCGGGGAACACTGAAGCTTTCTTT. Translation: CSAGTEPGNTEAFF.

The V gene is TRBV4-3, the J gene TRBJ2-3; D perhaps matches TRBD2 (5 bases). The V end was cut by 0 bases, the J end by 6 bases, with 13 bases between. The CDR3 runs 15 residues. From germline, CDR1 is LGHNA and CDR2 YSLEER. This CDR3 reads CASSQDLATIDTQYF. The CDR3 nucleotides are TGCGCCAGCAGCCAAGATCTCGCGACTATCGATACGCAGTATTTT.